This note documents a single TCR beta chain sequence. This clonotype has only a few counts. Its antigen has not been determined. Per-base quality was not reported, and no clone a single base away is much larger than it. This record comes from a study of early T cells in non-severe SARS-CoV-2 infection (TCRdb year 2021). General notes on the study: TCR sequencing used bulk RNA from unsorted whole blood, so alpha and beta chains could not be paired. What the work shows at the level of the full study, not this receptor alone: VDJdb matching was skewed toward anti-spike CD8 responses, so virus-specific expansions were likely underestimated and private and CD4 specificities were missed.

This was a case-control study nested in a cohort of healthcare workers in London, UK, who had nasopharyngeal swab PCR tests and blood samples taken every week. Healthcare workers were recruited between 23 and 31 March 2020, during the week of the UK lockdown, and were followed weekly for up to about 16 weeks. Between the V and J ends, shortened by 2 bases and 9 bases respectively, the junction contains 5 bases. From its cysteine to its phenylalanine, the CDR3 spans 11 amino acids. Only the CDR3 DNA is retained, 33 bases long and in frame from the first base. The germline V gene encodes CDR1 SGHTA and CDR2 FQGNSA. The method behind the library was 5' RACE. The sequencing machine was a NextSeq 500. Unique molecular identifiers were attached to individual cDNA molecules in the TCR library protocol so that sequencing error and PCR bias could be corrected. Both TCR alpha and beta chains were sequenced, and tight co-correlation was observed between alpha and beta sequence abundances in each sample. Per the source publication's procedure: Decombinator V4 was used to annotate TCR sequences for V gene, J gene and CDR3. TCRs were defined as expanded if a significant change between any two time points was detected under a Poisson model with p below 0.0001. TCR abundances were normalised to the total number of TCRs sequenced per sample and expressed as counts per million. TRAV1-2 paired with TRAJ12, TRAJ20 or TRAJ33 defined MAIT TCRs, while TRAV10 paired with TRAJ18 defined iNKT TCRs. A search of VDJdb, accessed on 1 November 2021, was run for TCRs annotated to CMV, EBV and SARS-CoV-2, with TCRs annotated for multiple antigens excluded. Clones were called with MiXCR by TCRdb after fastp trimmed the public reads at Q25, and only in-frame beta chains were retained. Entries that share a CDR3 protein sequence are merged under the most common genes and DNA. The V and J calls here are based on TCRdb, not the publication. The sample includes tens of thousands of distinct CDR3 sequences, with around 7% observed a single time. The ten most abundant clones make up more than 3.5% of the sample.

The chain couples TRBV7-2 to TRBJ2-1, with an unclear D gene assignment. The sequenced sample was whole blood. The origin of this receptor is an adult who was a healthcare worker with PCR-confirmed SARS-CoV-2 infection or an uninfected control (not recorded which). The nucleotide sequence is TGTGCCAGCAGCTTATTGAGTGAGCAGTTCTTC. Translated, this is CASSLLSEQFF.